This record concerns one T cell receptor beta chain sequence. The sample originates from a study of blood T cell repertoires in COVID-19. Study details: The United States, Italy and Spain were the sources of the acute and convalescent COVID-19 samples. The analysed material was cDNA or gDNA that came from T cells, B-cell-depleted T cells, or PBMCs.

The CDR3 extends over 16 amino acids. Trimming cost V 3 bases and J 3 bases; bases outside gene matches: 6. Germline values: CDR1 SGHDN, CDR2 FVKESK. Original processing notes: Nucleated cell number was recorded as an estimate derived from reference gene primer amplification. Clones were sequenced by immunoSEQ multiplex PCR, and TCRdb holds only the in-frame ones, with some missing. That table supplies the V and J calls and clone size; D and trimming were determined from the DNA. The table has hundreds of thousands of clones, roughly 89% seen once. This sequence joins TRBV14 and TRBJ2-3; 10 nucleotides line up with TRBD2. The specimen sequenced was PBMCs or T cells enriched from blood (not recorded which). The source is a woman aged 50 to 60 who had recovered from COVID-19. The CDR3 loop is CASSQAGTSVTDTQYF. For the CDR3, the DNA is TGTGCCAGCAGCCAGGCCGGGACTAGCGTAACAGATACGCAGTATTTT.